This passage covers 2 T cell receptor beta chains from one sample sequenced in a study of HIV-infected patients and healthy controls. Alpha and beta constant-region primers primed reverse transcription of about 0.5 ug RNA. Alpha and beta chain libraries were made separately by chain-specific third strand synthesis with multiplexing indices. MiXCR, applied by TCRdb to the 5' RACE reads, yields one record per CDR3 protein. The table has roughly 15,000 distinct CDR3 sequences, roughly 12% seen once. Antiretroviral therapy had run roughly three months, about 14 weeks, before follow-up blood collection. No cell fractionation was done, so the repertoire covers all unsorted peripheral blood T cells. The sample was blood, taken during antiretroviral therapy. All receptors derive from an adult with HIV infection. The donor label of this sample is uncertain.

This clonotype was observed many times. The chain links TRBV2 to TRBJ2-7; the D gene could be TRBD1 or TRBD2 (5 bases each). Germline CDR1 and CDR2: SNHLY and FYNNEI. The CDR3 runs 14 residues. V was clipped by 7 bases and J by 6 bases, with 19 bases between them. The CDR3 here is CASTERGRSGEQYF. The CDR3 DNA reads as TGTGCCAGCACCGAGAGGGGTCGGTCAGGCGAGCAGTACTTC.

Ten or more counts support this clonotype. V gene TRBV29-1 combines with J gene TRBJ1-5; no clear D gene. The V and J ends lost 4 bases and 3 bases respectively, with 7 bases between them. The CDR3 loop spans 12 amino acids. Germline lookup yields CDR1 SQVTM and CDR2 ANQGSEA. CDR3 sequence (DNA): TGCAGCGTTGCGTCATACAATCAGCCCCAGCATTTT. Its translation is CSVASYNQPQHF.